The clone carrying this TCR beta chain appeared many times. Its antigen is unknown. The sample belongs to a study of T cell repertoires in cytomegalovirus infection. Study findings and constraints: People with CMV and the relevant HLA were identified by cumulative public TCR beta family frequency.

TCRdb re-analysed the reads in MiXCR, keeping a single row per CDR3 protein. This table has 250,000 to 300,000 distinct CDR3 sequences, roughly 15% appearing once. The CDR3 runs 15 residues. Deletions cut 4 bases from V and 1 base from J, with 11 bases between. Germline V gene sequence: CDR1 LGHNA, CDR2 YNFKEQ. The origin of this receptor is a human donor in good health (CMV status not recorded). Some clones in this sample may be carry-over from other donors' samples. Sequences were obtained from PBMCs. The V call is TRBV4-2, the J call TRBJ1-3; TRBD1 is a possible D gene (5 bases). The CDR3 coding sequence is TGTGCCAGCAGCCCTCAGGACATTTCTGGAAACACCATATATTTT. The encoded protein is CASSPQDISGNTIYF.